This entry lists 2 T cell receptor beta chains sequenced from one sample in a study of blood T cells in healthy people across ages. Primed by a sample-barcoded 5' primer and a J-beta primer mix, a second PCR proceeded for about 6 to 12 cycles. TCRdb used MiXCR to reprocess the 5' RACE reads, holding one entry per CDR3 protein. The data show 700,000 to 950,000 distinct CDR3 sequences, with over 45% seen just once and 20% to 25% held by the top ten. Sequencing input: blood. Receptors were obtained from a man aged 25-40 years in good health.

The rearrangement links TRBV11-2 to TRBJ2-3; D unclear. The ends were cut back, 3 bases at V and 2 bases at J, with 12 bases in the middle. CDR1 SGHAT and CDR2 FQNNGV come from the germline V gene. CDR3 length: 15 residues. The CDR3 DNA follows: TGTGCCAGCAGCTTTGACTGGCCGGCCACAGATACGCAGTATTTT. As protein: CASSFDWPATDTQYF. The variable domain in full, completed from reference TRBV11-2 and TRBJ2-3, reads EAGVAQSPRYKIIEKRQSVAFWCNPISGHATLYWYQQILGQGPKLLIQFQNNGVVDDSQLPKDRFSAERLKGVDSTLKIQPAKLEDSAVYLCASSFDWPATDTQYFGPGTRLTVL.

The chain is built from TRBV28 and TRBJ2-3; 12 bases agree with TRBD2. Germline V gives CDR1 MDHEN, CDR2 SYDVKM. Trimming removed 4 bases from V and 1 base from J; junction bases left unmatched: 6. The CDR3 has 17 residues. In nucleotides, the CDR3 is TGTGCCAGCAGTTCCCCTAGCGGGAGGGCCGGCACAGATACGCAGTATTTT. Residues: CASSSPSGRAGTDTQYF. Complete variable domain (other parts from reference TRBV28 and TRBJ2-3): DVKVTQSSRYLVKRTGEKVFLECVQDMDHENMFWYRQDPGLGLRLIYFSYDVKMKEKGDIPEGYSVSREKKERFSLILESASTNQTSMYLCASSSPSGRAGTDTQYFGPGTRLTVL.